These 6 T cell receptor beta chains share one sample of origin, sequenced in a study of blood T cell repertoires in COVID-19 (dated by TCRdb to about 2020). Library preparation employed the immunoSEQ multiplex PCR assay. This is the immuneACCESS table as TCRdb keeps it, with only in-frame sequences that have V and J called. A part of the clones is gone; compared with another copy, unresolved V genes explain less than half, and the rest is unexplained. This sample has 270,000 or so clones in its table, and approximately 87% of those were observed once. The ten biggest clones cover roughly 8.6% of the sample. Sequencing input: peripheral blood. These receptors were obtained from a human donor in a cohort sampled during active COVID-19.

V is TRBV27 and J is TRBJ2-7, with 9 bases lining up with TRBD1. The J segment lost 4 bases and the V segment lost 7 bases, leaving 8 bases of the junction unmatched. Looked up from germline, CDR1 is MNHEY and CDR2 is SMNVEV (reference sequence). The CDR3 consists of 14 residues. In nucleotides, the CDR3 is TGTGCCAGCAAGCCCGGGACAGGGTTATACGAGCAGTACTTC. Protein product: CASKPGTGLYEQYF.

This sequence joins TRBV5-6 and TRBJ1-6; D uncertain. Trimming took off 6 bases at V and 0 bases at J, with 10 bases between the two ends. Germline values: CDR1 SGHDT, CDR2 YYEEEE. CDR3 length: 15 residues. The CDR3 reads CASISRSSYNSPLHF. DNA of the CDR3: TGTGCCAGCATCTCGAGGAGCTCCTATAATTCACCCCTCCACTTT.

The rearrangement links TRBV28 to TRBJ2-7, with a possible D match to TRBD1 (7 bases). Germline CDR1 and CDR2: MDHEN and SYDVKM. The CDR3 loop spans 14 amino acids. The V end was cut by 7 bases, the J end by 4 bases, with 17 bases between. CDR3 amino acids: CASIPNRGGYEQYF. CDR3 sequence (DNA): TGTGCCAGCATTCCTAACAGGGGAGGATACGAGCAGTACTTC.

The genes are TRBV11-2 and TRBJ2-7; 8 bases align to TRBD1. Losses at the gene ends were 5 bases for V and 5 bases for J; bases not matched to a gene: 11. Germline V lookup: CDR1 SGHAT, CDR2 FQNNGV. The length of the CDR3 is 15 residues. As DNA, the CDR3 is TGTGCCAGCAGCGGAAGGACAGGGCTCCCAAACGAGCAGTACTTC. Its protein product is CASSGRTGLPNEQYF.

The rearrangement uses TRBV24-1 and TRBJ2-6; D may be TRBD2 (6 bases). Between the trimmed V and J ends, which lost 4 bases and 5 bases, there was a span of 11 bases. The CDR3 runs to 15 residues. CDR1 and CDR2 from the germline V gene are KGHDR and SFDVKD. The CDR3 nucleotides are TGTGCCACCAGTGAGTCGGGACTCCGGGCCAACGTCCTGACTTTC. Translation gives CATSESGLRANVLTF.

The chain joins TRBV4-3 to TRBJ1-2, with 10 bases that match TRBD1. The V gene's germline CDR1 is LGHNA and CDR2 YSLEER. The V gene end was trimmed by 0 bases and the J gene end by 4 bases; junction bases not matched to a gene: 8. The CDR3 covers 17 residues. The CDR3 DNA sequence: TGCGCCAGCAGCCAAGATTCTGGGGACAGGGGTTTCTATGGCTACACCTTC. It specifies CASSQDSGDRGFYGYTF.